A single sample is the source of the 20 T cell receptor beta chains below, sequenced in a study of technical replicates of blood from several donors. Clones were sequenced by immunoSEQ multiplex PCR, and TCRdb holds only the in-frame ones, with some missing. The data show approximately 87,000 clones, about 95% seen once. Input material: T cells isolated from PBMCs. Every receptor here comes from a human donor in good health.

V and J are TRBV6-1 and TRBJ2-7, with 7 bases lining up with TRBD1. Trimming at V came to 6 bases and at J to 0 bases, leaving 8 bases not matched to a gene. Looked up from germline, CDR1 is MNHNS and CDR2 is SASEGT. This CDR3 comprises 15 residues. CDR3 amino acids: CASRRTGTASYEQYF. DNA of the CDR3: TGTGCCAGCAGGCGTACCGGGACAGCCTCCTACGAGCAGTACTTC.

This clone was seen only a few times. The chain employs TRBV9 and TRBJ1-5; D call uncertain. The germline CDR1 and CDR2 sequences are SGDLS and YYNGEE. The CDR3 contains 15 residues. V lost 3 bases and J lost 5, with 15 bases in between. In DNA, the CDR3 is TGTGCCAGCAGCGAAGGTGAGGTGCCCTATCAGCCCCAGCATTTT. It encodes CASSEGEVPYQPQHF.

This rearrangement joins TRBV10-3 to TRBJ2-3; TRBD2 agrees at 7 bases. CDR3 size: 13 residues. Trimming removed 9 bases from V and 1 base from J; junction bases left unmatched: 4. Germline-derived CDR1 and CDR2 are ENHRY and SYGVKD. Written as DNA, the CDR3 is TGTGCCATTACTAGCGCTGGCACAGATACGCAGTATTTT. Residues: CAITSAGTDTQYF.

J is TRBJ1-4 and V is TRBV19; D might be TRBD1 (5 bases). CDR1 LNHDA and CDR2 SQIVND come from the germline V gene (reference sequence). The V and J ends lost 4 bases and 4 bases respectively, with 10 bases between them. This CDR3 region has 14 residues. The CDR3 nucleotides read TGTGCCAGTAGTAGTGGACACCGTAATGAAAAACTGTTTTTT. It yields the protein CASSSGHRNEKLFF. Looking up the rest from reference TRBV19 and TRBJ1-4 gives the full variable domain: DGGITQSPKYLFRKEGQNVTLSCEQNLNHDAMYWYRQDPGQGLRLIYYSQIVNDFQKGDIAEGYSVSREKKESFPLTVTSAQKNPTAFYLCASSSGHRNEKLFFGSGTQLSVL.

V gene TRBV7-8 combines with J gene TRBJ2-1; no clear D gene. Deletions cut 5 bases from V and 5 bases from J, with 7 bases between. Germline V gene sequence: CDR1 SGHVS, CDR2 FQNEAQ. This CDR3 is built from 12 residues. CDR3 DNA: TGTGCCAGCAGCAACTTCAACAATGAGCAGTTCTTC. Translation gives CASSNFNNEQFF.

The table lists this clone with a count of one. The rearrangement uses TRBV18 and TRBJ1-2; D gene uncertain. Looked up from germline, CDR1 is KGHSH and CDR2 is LQKENI. This CDR3 is built from 13 residues. The V gene lost 3 bases and the J gene lost 2 bases, with 7 bases spanning the gap. CDR3 protein: CASSPGNNYGYTF. CDR3 DNA: TGTGCCAGCTCACCCGGGAACAACTATGGCTACACCTTC.

The CDR3 DNA reads TGTGCCAGCAGCACCTCCGGGACAGGTTACACTGAAGCTTTCTTT. Amino acid sequence: CASSTSGTGYTEAFF. The chain recombines TRBV9 with TRBJ1-1, with 8 positions matching TRBD1. The CDR3 sequence is 15 residues long. V dropped 4 bases and J dropped 3; count of bases not matched to a gene: 8. CDR1 and CDR2 (germline): SGDLS, YYNGEE. The variable domain in full, completed from reference TRBV9 and TRBJ1-1, reads DSGVTQTPKHLITATGQRVTLRCSPRSGDLSVYWYQQSLDQGLQFLIQYYNGEERAKGNILERFSAQQFPDLHSELNLSSLELGDSALYFCASSTSGTGYTEAFFGQGTRLTVV.

This rearrangement joins TRBV18 to TRBJ1-2; the match to TRBD1 covers 7 bases. Germline CDR1 and CDR2: KGHSH and LQKENI. The CDR3 is made up of 13 amino acids. V lost 8 bases and J lost 6; bases outside the gene matches: 9. CDR3 amino acids: CASTTTGVDGYTF. The DNA for the CDR3 is TGTGCCAGCACAACAACAGGGGTGGATGGCTACACCTTC. The full variable domain, its missing parts supplied by reference TRBV18 and TRBJ1-2, is NAGVMQNPRHLVRRRGQEARLRCSPMKGHSHVYWYRQLPEEGLKFMVYLQKENIIDESGMPKERFSAEFPKEGPSILRIQQVVRGDSAAYFCASTTTGVDGYTFGSGTRLTVV.

The chain recombines TRBV7-9 with TRBJ1-1; D remains ambiguous. CDR1 is SEHNR and CDR2 is FQNEAQ in the germline V gene (reference sequence). V dropped 1 base and J dropped 2 bases, with 5 bases sitting between them. The CDR3 contains 13 residues. For the CDR3, the DNA is TGTGCCAGCAGCTTAGAACTAAACACTGAAGCTTTCTTT. This codes for CASSLELNTEAFF.

CDR3 protein: CASSLAAEREQFF. The CDR3 bases are TGCGCCAGCAGCTTAGCGGCGGAGCGTGAGCAGTTCTTC. The chain has TRBV5-1 and TRBJ2-1, with D possibly being TRBD2 (5 bases). V was cut by 2 bases and J by 9 bases, with 12 bases left in between. Per germline, CDR1 SGHRS and CDR2 YFSETQ. The CDR3 is made up of 13 amino acids.

The rearrangement uses TRBV12-5 and TRBJ2-2; 12 nucleotides agree with TRBD2. With 5 bases clipped from V and 6 bases from J, the junction kept 13 bases outside the gene matches. Germline V gene data show CDR1 as LGHNT and CDR2 as FRNRAP. CDR3 length: 18 amino acids. For the CDR3, the DNA is TGTGCTAGTGGTGTGGGCAGGCGACTAGCGGGAGCTCCCGGGGAGCTGTTTTTT. Protein: CASGVGRRLAGAPGELFF.

The chain carries TRBV7-2 and TRBJ2-3; 12 bases align to TRBD2. Trimming cost V 5 bases and J 2 bases; bases outside gene matches: 5. The CDR3 loop spans 16 amino acids. Germline values: CDR1 SGHTA, CDR2 FQGNSA. The CDR3 DNA is TGTGCCAGCAGCCCCCGACTAGCGGGAGTCACAGATACGCAGTATTTT. This encodes CASSPRLAGVTDTQYF.

V usage is TRBV30 and J usage is TRBJ2-7, with TRBD1 matching 7 bases. The CDR3 covers 13 residues. The junction had 4 bases not matched to a gene; V was cut back by 2 bases and J by 3 bases. Germline CDR1 is GTSNPN and CDR2 is SVGIG (reference sequence). CDR3 region: CAWSTGENYEQYF. The CDR3, as DNA: TGTGCCTGGAGTACAGGGGAAAACTACGAGCAGTACTTC.

The J gene is TRBJ2-7, the V gene TRBV6-5; 7 bases line up with TRBD1. CDR1 MNHEY and CDR2 SVGAGI come from the germline V gene. V shed 3 bases, J shed 3 bases, and the junction held 8 bases outside the gene matches. CDR3 size: 15 residues. Here the CDR3 reads CASSYGTGVFYEQYF. In DNA form, the CDR3 reads TGTGCCAGCAGTTATGGAACAGGGGTGTTCTACGAGCAGTACTTC.

The CDR3 sequence: CASTRLAGSYNEQFF. For the CDR3, the DNA is TGTGCCAGTACCCGACTAGCGGGTTCCTACAATGAGCAGTTCTTC. V is TRBV19 and J is TRBJ2-1; TRBD2 agrees at 10 bases. The CDR3 loop spans 15 amino acids. V was pared by 7 bases and J by 1 base, with 4 bases of the junction left unmatched. Germline lookup yields CDR1 LNHDA and CDR2 SQIVND (reference sequence).

The chain uses TRBV10-3 and TRBJ2-1; 7 bases map to TRBD2. This CDR3 has 14 residues. The V segment lost 10 bases and the J segment 3 bases; nucleotides outside the gene matches: 9. From germline, CDR1 is ENHRY and CDR2 SYGVKD. CDR3 nucleotides: TGTGCCAGTTTAGCTAGCGGAAACTACAATGAGCAGTTCTTC. Translation gives CASLASGNYNEQFF.

The chain links TRBV19 to TRBJ2-1; 9 bases are a match to TRBD2. The CDR3 is 16 residues long. The germline V gene encodes CDR1 LNHDA and CDR2 SQIVND (reference sequence). V was clipped by 7 bases and J by 0 bases; unmatched bases: 7. CDR3 residues: CASTISGRPSYNEQFF. CDR3 in DNA: TGTGCCAGTACCATTAGCGGGAGACCCTCCTACAATGAGCAGTTCTTC.

This clone was detected a few times. The J gene is TRBJ1-1, the V gene TRBV30; D remains unclear. This CDR3 spans 12 amino acids. Germline V gene lookup returns CDR1 GTSNPN and CDR2 SVGIG (reference sequence). The V end lost 2 bases, the J end lost 7 bases, and 11 bases lay between the germline ends. This CDR3 is CAWSQLGDEAFF. The CDR3 DNA sequence: TGTGCCTGGAGTCAGCTCGGGGATGAAGCTTTCTTT.

The chain combines TRBV6-5 with TRBJ1-1; D is unresolved. Germline assignment: CDR1 MNHEY and CDR2 SVGAGI. The CDR3 spans 11 residues. Trimming removed 6 bases at V and 10 bases at J, with 12 bases between. The CDR3 here is CASRGGLGAFF. The CDR3 DNA reads TGTGCCAGCAGAGGAGGGTTGGGAGCTTTCTTT.

J is TRBJ2-5 and V is TRBV10-3; D remains unclear. The CDR3 runs to 13 residues. Trimming removed 4 bases at V and 5 bases at J, with 11 bases between. Looked up from germline, CDR1 is ENHRY and CDR2 is SYGVKD. The CDR3 loop reads CAISGFGEETQYF. The CDR3, as DNA: TGTGCCATCAGTGGCTTTGGTGAGGAGACCCAGTACTTC.